This passage covers 24 T cell receptor beta chains from one sample sequenced in a study of blood T cell repertoires in COVID-19. The method was immunoSEQ multiplex PCR; TCRdb's version includes in-frame clones alone and lacks a portion of them. Here the sample spans more than 250,000 clones, about 85% being singletons. Sequencing was performed on peripheral blood. These receptors were taken from a young man with active or convalescent COVID-19.

The chain employs TRBV27 and TRBJ1-2; the D is unclear. Germline V CDR1 and CDR2: MNHEY, SMNVEV (reference sequence). Trimming took off 2 bases at V and 1 base at J, with 14 bases between the two ends. This CDR3 contains 16 residues. CDR3 coding DNA: TGTGCCAGCAGTTTAAAACTAGGGAGCTTTAACTATGGCTACACCTTC. Encoded protein: CASSLKLGSFNYGYTF.

The table lists this clone with a few counts. The chain uses TRBV7-6 and TRBJ2-2; 10 bases agree with TRBD2. From germline, CDR1 is SGHVS and CDR2 FNYEAQ. J gave up 6 bases and V 5 bases, and 6 bases lay outside the gene matches. The CDR3 runs to 15 residues. The CDR3 loop is CASSLERGGPGELFF. CDR3 in DNA: TGTGCCAGCAGCCTAGAGCGGGGGGGCCCCGGGGAGCTGTTTTTT. Together with reference TRBV7-6 and TRBJ2-2, the CDR3 gives the full variable domain: GAGVSQSPRYKVTKRGQDVALRCDPISGHVSLYWYRQALGQGPEFLTYFNYEAQQDKSGLPNDRFSAERPEGSISTLTIQRTEQRDSAMYRCASSLERGGPGELFFGEGSRLTVL.

V usage is TRBV24-1 and J usage is TRBJ1-5; D unresolved. This CDR3 has 14 residues. Germline V lookup: CDR1 KGHDR, CDR2 SFDVKD. V was trimmed by 5 bases and J by 4 bases, leaving 11 bases between them. The CDR3 coding sequence is TGTGCCACCAGTGGGGCAGCAGATAATCAGCCCCAGCATTTT. Translating gives CATSGAADNQPQHF.

This chain connects TRBV6-5 to TRBJ1-2; D not resolved. The ends were cut back, 0 bases at V and 2 bases at J, with 10 bases in the middle. The V gene's germline CDR1 is MNHEY and CDR2 SVGAGI. The CDR3 length is 15 residues. CDR3 sequence reads: CASSYSAGRNYGYTF. In DNA, the CDR3 is TGTGCCAGCAGTTACTCGGCAGGAAGAAACTATGGCTACACCTTC.

The chain links TRBV28 to TRBJ2-5; TRBD1 aligns across 8 bases. Germline CDR1 is MDHEN and CDR2 is SYDVKM. This CDR3 contains 13 residues. Unmatched junction bases numbered 8, after V lost 8 bases and J lost 6 bases. The CDR3 DNA sequence: TGTGCCAGCCAACAGGGGGGTTTGAAGACCCAGTACTTC. Amino acids: CASQQGGLKTQYF.

The J gene is TRBJ2-3, the V gene TRBV6-6, with D maybe TRBD2 (6 bases). Trimming removed 6 bases from V and 1 base from J, with 8 bases in between. This CDR3 region has 13 residues. Germline lookup yields CDR1 MNHNY and CDR2 SVGAGI (reference sequence). The CDR3 DNA follows: TGTGCCAGCAGACCGGGGGGCACAGATACGCAGTATTTT. It translates to CASRPGGTDTQYF.

The J gene is TRBJ2-1, the V gene TRBV29-1; D is ambiguous. Germline V CDR1 and CDR2: SQVTM, ANQGSEA. V lost 3 bases and J lost 4, with 13 bases in between. This CDR3 has 14 residues. The CDR3 protein is CSVEGQLLYNEQFF. The CDR3 DNA reads TGCAGCGTTGAGGGCCAGCTCCTTTACAATGAGCAGTTCTTC.

The chain is built from TRBV19 and TRBJ2-7; 14 nucleotides match TRBD2. This CDR3 is built from 19 residues. CDR1 and CDR2 from the germline V gene are LNHDA and SQIVND (reference sequence). V shed 4 bases, J shed 1 base, and the junction held 12 bases outside the gene matches. The CDR3 reads CASSRTGTSGSSESYEQYF. The CDR3, as DNA: TGTGCCAGTAGTAGAACCGGGACTAGCGGGAGCAGTGAGTCCTACGAGCAGTACTTC.

CDR3 loop: CASSFQGFSGNTIYF. In DNA form, the CDR3 reads TGCGCCAGCAGCTTTCAGGGATTCTCTGGAAACACCATATATTTT. V is TRBV5-1 and J is TRBJ1-3, with D possibly TRBD1 on 5 matching bases. The V gene lost 2 bases and the J gene lost 0 bases, with 9 bases spanning the gap. The CDR3 covers 15 residues. Germline V gives CDR1 SGHRS, CDR2 YFSETQ.

DNA of the CDR3: TGTGCCAGCAGTTACTCGATGCGGACAGCGAACACTGAAGCTTTCTTT. This translates into CASSYSMRTANTEAFF. The chain combines TRBV6-2 or TRBV6-3 with TRBJ1-1; tentative D call: TRBD1 (6 bases). Trimming took off 0 bases at V and 1 base at J, with 12 bases between the two ends. Looked up from germline, CDR1 is MNHEY and CDR2 is SVGEGT. This CDR3 comprises 16 residues.

The chain carries TRBV9 and TRBJ1-4; 7 nucleotides line up with TRBD1. This CDR3 region has 15 residues. V dropped 4 bases and J dropped 5; count of bases not matched to a gene: 8. Germline CDR1 reads SGDLS; CDR2 reads YYNGEE. For the CDR3, the DNA is TGTGCCAGCAGCCTAAGGGACAGCCTAAATGAAAAACTGTTTTTT. It yields the protein CASSLRDSLNEKLFF.

This chain joins TRBV5-5 and TRBJ2-5; D perhaps matches TRBD1 (6 bases). Germline V gene lookup returns CDR1 SGHKS and CDR2 YYEKEE (reference sequence). V dropped 3 bases and J dropped 5 bases, with 8 bases sitting between them. This CDR3 has 12 amino acids. CDR3 in amino acids: CASSWTEETQYF. For the CDR3, the DNA is TGTGCCAGCAGCTGGACAGAGGAGACCCAGTACTTC.

This chain joins TRBV19 and TRBJ1-5; 7 bases fit TRBD1. CDR1 and CDR2 (germline): LNHDA, SQIVND (reference sequence). J was trimmed by 6 bases and V by 1 base; bases with no gene match: 6. The CDR3 spans 15 residues. The CDR3 bases are TGTGCCAGTAGTATAGGACAGGGAAGAGGTCAGCCCCAGCATTTT. The encoded protein is CASSIGQGRGQPQHF.

The genes are TRBV28 and TRBJ1-1; 7 bases line up with TRBD1. The CDR3 runs to 15 residues. Germline V gene sequence: CDR1 MDHEN, CDR2 SYDVKM. Trimming cost V 8 bases and J 2 bases; bases outside gene matches: 11. The CDR3, as DNA: TGTGCCAGCTTCTCAGGGGGAGAAGCAAACACTGAAGCTTTCTTT. Translated: CASFSGGEANTEAFF.

The rearrangement joins TRBV10-3 to TRBJ1-5, with TRBD1 as a possible D gene (5 bases). Germline CDR1 is ENHRY and CDR2 is SYGVKD. Trimming pared 2 bases from V and 0 bases from J, leaving 8 bases between. The CDR3 runs 15 residues. CDR3: CAISETGGSNQPQHF. The CDR3 DNA reads TGTGCCATCAGTGAGACGGGGGGTAGCAATCAGCCCCAGCATTTT.

As for this clone: Different DNA sequences within this sample yield the same CDR3. The chain employs TRBV6-5 and TRBJ1-2; possible D gene TRBD1, 5 bases. The CDR3 contains 13 residues. Germline V gives CDR1 MNHEY, CDR2 SVGAGI. Trimming cost V 6 bases and J 4 bases, with 12 bases left between them. The CDR3 region is CASRGGEGYGYTF. The CDR3 DNA reads as TGTGCCAGCAGGGGGGGGGAAGGCTATGGCTACACCTTC.

The rearrangement uses TRBV25-1 and TRBJ2-2; TRBD2 might be the D (5 bases). Germline CDR1 and CDR2: MGHDK and SYGVNS. The V and J ends lost 7 bases and 7 bases respectively, with 10 bases between them. The CDR3 has 12 residues. This chain's CDR3 is CASMRAGGELFF. CDR3 in DNA: TGTGCCAGCATGAGGGCCGGCGGGGAGCTGTTTTTT.

The chain is built from TRBV7-3 and TRBJ2-1; 8 nucleotides line up with TRBD2. The CDR3 consists of 12 residues. J gave up 6 bases and V 5 bases, and 0 bases lay outside the gene matches. The V gene's germline CDR1 is SGHTA and CDR2 FQGTGA. The CDR3 DNA reads TGTGCCAGCAGCGGGACTAGCAATGAGCAGTTCTTC. Amino acids: CASSGTSNEQFF.

This clone has a handful of counts. The rearrangement uses TRBV21-1 and TRBJ1-2; the table's D call, TRBD1, was not checked against the DNA. TRBV21-1 is designated a pseudogene. CDR3 length: 13 amino acids. CDR3 nucleotide sequence: TGTGCCAGCAGCAACCACAGGGGCCATGGCTACACCTTC. Its translation is CASSNHRGHGYTF.

The gene calls are TRBV3-1 (or the pseudogene TRBV3-2) and TRBJ2-5, with 10 bases fitting TRBD2. V was clipped by 1 base and J by 4 bases; unmatched bases: 0. Germline CDR1 is LGHDT and CDR2 is YNNKEL (reference sequence). This CDR3 comprises 14 residues. The CDR3 sequence is CASSQGLAGETQYF. For the CDR3, the DNA is TGTGCCAGCAGCCAAGGACTAGCGGGAGAGACCCAGTACTTC.

J is TRBJ2-5 and V is TRBV11-2; TRBD2 matches at 12 bases. CDR3 length: 15 amino acids. In germline, CDR1 is SGHAT, CDR2 FQNNGV. The V gene end was trimmed by 6 bases and the J gene end by 3 bases; junction bases not matched to a gene: 5. CDR3 loop: CASSSASGGEETQYF. The CDR3, as DNA: TGTGCCAGCAGTTCCGCTAGCGGGGGGGAAGAGACCCAGTACTTC.

This CDR3 reads CASRLMGTAKSTLHF. The CDR3 nucleotides read TGTGCCAGCAGACTGATGGGGACAGCAAAAAGCACCCTCCACTTT. V gene TRBV11-2 combines with J gene TRBJ1-6; 7 bases line up with TRBD1. The CDR3 loop spans 15 amino acids. Germline V gene sequence: CDR1 SGHAT, CDR2 FQNNGV. After removal of 6 bases from V and 14 bases from J, the junction contained 16 bases not matched to a gene. The variable domain in full, completed from reference TRBV11-2 and TRBJ1-6, reads EAGVAQSPRYKIIEKRQSVAFWCNPISGHATLYWYQQILGQGPKLLIQFQNNGVVDDSQLPKDRFSAERLKGVDSTLKIQPAKLEDSAVYLCASRLMGTAKSTLHFGNGTRLTVT.

V and J are TRBV6-5 and TRBJ2-1, with a tentative D call TRBD2 (5 bases). V lost 7 bases and J 9 bases, leaving 16 bases between the germline ends. Germline assignment: CDR1 MNHEY and CDR2 SVGAGI. This CDR3 has 13 amino acids. The CDR3 here is CASNREGFSEQFF. The CDR3 DNA reads as TGTGCCAGCAACCGAGAGGGATTTAGTGAGCAGTTCTTC.

This clone was observed once. The gene calls are TRBV28 and TRBJ1-2; D perhaps matches TRBD1 (5 bases). There are 15 residues in the CDR3. V was clipped by 6 bases and J by 1 base, with 15 bases between them. Germline CDR1 reads MDHEN; CDR2 reads SYDVKM. The CDR3 region is CASSVGGAFNYGYTF. DNA for the CDR3: TGTGCCAGCAGCGTAGGAGGGGCGTTTAACTATGGCTACACCTTC.